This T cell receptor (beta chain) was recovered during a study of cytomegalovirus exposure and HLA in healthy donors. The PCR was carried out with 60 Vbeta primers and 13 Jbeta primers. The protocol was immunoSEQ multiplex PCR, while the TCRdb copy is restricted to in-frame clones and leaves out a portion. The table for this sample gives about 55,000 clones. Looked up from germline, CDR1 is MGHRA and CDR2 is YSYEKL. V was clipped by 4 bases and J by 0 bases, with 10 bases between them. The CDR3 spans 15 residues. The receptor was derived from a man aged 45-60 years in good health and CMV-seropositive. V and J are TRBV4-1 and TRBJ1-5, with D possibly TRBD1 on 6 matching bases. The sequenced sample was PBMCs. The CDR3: CASSLDRNSNQPQHF. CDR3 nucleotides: TGCGCCAGCAGCCTGGACAGAAATAGCAATCAGCCCCAGCATTTT.